A single sample is the source of the 13 T cell receptor beta chains below, sequenced in a study of blood T cell repertoires in COVID-19. The protocol was immunoSEQ multiplex PCR, while the TCRdb copy is restricted to in-frame clones and leaves out a portion. The sample shows 200,000 to 300,000 clones, about 90% of them seen only once. The sequencing input was peripheral blood. These receptors were collected from a woman aged 40 to 50 with acute or convalescent COVID-19.

V is TRBV24-1 and J is TRBJ1-1; D might be TRBD1 (6 bases). The germline V and J ends were trimmed by 5 bases and 3 bases, with 15 bases remaining between them. CDR3 size: 15 residues. The germline gives CDR1 KGHDR, CDR2 SFDVKD. The CDR3 nucleotides read TGTGCCACCAGTGTAGCAGGAGGGGGGGACACTGAAGCTTTCTTT. It encodes CATSVAGGGDTEAFF.

V is TRBV27 and J is TRBJ1-2, with 10 bases aligning to TRBD1. The CDR3 has 17 residues. V trimming: 2 bases; J trimming: 2 bases; junction bases outside the gene matches: 8. Germline V gene sequence: CDR1 MNHEY, CDR2 SMNVEV (reference sequence). CDR3 loop: CASSLNIGTGANYGYTF. DNA of the CDR3: TGTGCCAGCAGTTTAAATATTGGGACAGGGGCCAACTATGGCTACACCTTC.

The V and J genes are TRBV5-1 and TRBJ1-1; D ambiguous. V lost 8 bases and J lost 2, with 13 bases in between. The germline V gene has CDR1 SGHRS and CDR2 YFSETQ. This CDR3 region has 13 residues. Written as DNA, the CDR3 is TGCGCCAGTACCGGTCACTCAAACACTGAAGCTTTCTTT. Its translation: CASTGHSNTEAFF.

This rearrangement joins TRBV7-5 to TRBJ2-3; the DNA was not compared with TRBD2, the D call given in the table. TRBV7-5 is described as a pseudogene. The CDR3 totals 16 residues. This CDR3 reads CARSLSKRDRTDTQYF. In DNA form, the CDR3 reads TGTGCCAGAAGCTTAAGCAAGCGGGACCGCACAGATACGCAGTATTTT.

This clone came up once. The rearrangement joins TRBV7-2 to TRBJ1-2, with TRBD1 matching 7 bases. Germline-derived CDR1 and CDR2 are SGHTA and FQGNSA. Trimming took 5 bases from V and 7 from J; bases not matched to a gene: 7. The CDR3 extends over 13 amino acids. The DNA of the CDR3 is TGTGCCAGCAGCCCGTCCGACAGGGTTGGCTACACCTTC. It translates to CASSPSDRVGYTF.

The rearrangement uses TRBV7-9 and TRBJ2-2; possible D gene TRBD2, 6 bases. The V and J ends lost 5 bases and 3 bases respectively, with 19 bases between them. The CDR3 has 17 residues. In germline, CDR1 is SEHNR, CDR2 FQNEAQ (reference sequence). The CDR3 sequence: CASSPDVSGEYTGELFF. DNA of the CDR3: TGTGCCAGCAGCCCTGATGTATCGGGGGAGTACACCGGGGAGCTGTTTTTT.

This clone came up once. The CDR3, as DNA: TGTGCCAGCAGTTACAAGACAGGTTTGGGCAATCAGCCCCAGCATTTT. Translated: CASSYKTGLGNQPQHF. The V and J genes are TRBV6-6 and TRBJ1-5; weak D call: TRBD1 (6 bases). The CDR3 contains 16 residues. The V gene lost 2 bases and the J gene lost 2 bases, with 13 bases spanning the gap. Germline CDR1 and CDR2: MNHNY and SVGAGI (reference sequence).

On this clone itself: At one end the junction does not follow the germline gene, possibly because of a read error. This chain connects TRBV30 to TRBJ1-3; D remains ambiguous. Germline values: CDR1 GTSNPN, CDR2 SVGIG (reference sequence). CDR3 length: 14 residues. This CDR3 reads CAGSYQMAGNTIYF. The CDR3 nucleotides are TGTGCCGGGAGTTACCAGATGGCTGGAAACACCATATATTTT.

The chain couples TRBV5-1 to TRBJ2-5; 7 bases agree with TRBD2. CDR3 length equals 15 residues. V shed 2 bases, J shed 4 bases, and the junction held 8 bases outside the gene matches. The germline V gene encodes CDR1 SGHRS and CDR2 YFSETQ. The CDR3 DNA reads as TGCGCCAGCAGCTTTGGAGGGGAGGGAGGAGAGACCCAGTACTTC. Its translation: CASSFGGEGGETQYF.

This chain links TRBV10-2 with TRBJ2-3, with 8 bases that match TRBD2. After removal of 8 bases from V and 5 bases from J, the junction contained 9 bases not matched to a gene. The germline CDR1 and CDR2 sequences are WSHSY and SAAADI. The CDR3 is 14 residues long. CDR3 in amino acids: CASLGTRSVDTQYF. The CDR3 region has the DNA TGCGCCAGCCTAGGGACTAGATCAGTAGATACGCAGTATTTT.

The rearrangement joins TRBV3-1 (or the pseudogene TRBV3-2) to TRBJ1-4, with a tentative D call TRBD1 (5 bases). Germline V gene lookup returns CDR1 LGHDT and CDR2 YNNKEL (reference sequence). The CDR3 consists of 16 residues. Trimming left V 3 bases short and J 1 base short, with 12 bases between. The CDR3 reads CASSQGRGVTNEKLFF. The CDR3, as DNA: TGTGCCAGCAGCCAGGGGCGCGGGGTAACTAATGAAAAACTGTTTTTT.

The chain has TRBV2 and TRBJ1-1; D gene uncertain. Germline CDR1 and CDR2: SNHLY and FYNNEI. The V end lost 4 bases, the J end lost 0 bases, and 9 bases lay between the germline ends. The CDR3 contains 14 residues. CDR3 protein: CASSGYGLNTEAFF. As DNA, the CDR3 is TGTGCCAGCAGTGGCTACGGGTTGAACACTGAAGCTTTCTTT.

This chain joins TRBV5-1 and TRBJ1-4, with a weak D call TRBD1 (5 bases). The CDR3 spans 15 residues. Germline lookup yields CDR1 SGHRS and CDR2 YFSETQ. V was trimmed by 3 bases and J by 5 bases, leaving 14 bases between them. CDR3: CASSWGGEANEKLFF. The CDR3 nucleotides are TGCGCCAGCAGCTGGGGCGGGGAAGCAAATGAAAAACTGTTTTTT.